What follows is one T cell receptor (beta chain) and its context. Its antigen is undetermined. Repertoires were generated with immunoSEQ multiplex PCR, while TCRdb's copy carries only in-frame clones and drops some. The sample holds approximately 170,000 clones, over 85% seen once. The sample belongs to a study of T cell responses to AZD1222 COVID-19 vaccine. Study as a whole: Second doses were pooled across both intervals (about 4 or about 12 weeks).

V dropped 3 bases and J dropped 8; count of bases not matched to a gene: 8. In germline, CDR1 is SGHTA, CDR2 FQGNSA. The CDR3 has 15 residues. Regarding the study as a whole: Baseline seropositives among AZD1222 recipients totaled only 5 or 6. Recipients of two AZD1222 doses showed rising Spike-specific TCR breadth and depth. Epitopes outside B.1.351 and B.1.1.7 mutated regions reportedly drew nearly half of spike TCRs.

The sequence was obtained from an adult in good health. The sequencing used peripheral blood, collected on day 0 of AZD1222 vaccination. The chain recombines TRBV7-2 with TRBJ2-1, with 9 bases aligning to TRBD2. CDR3 nucleotides: TGTGCCAGCAGCTTTTTTAGCGGGAGTGGCGATGAGCAGTTCTTC. It is translated as CASSFFSGSGDEQFF.